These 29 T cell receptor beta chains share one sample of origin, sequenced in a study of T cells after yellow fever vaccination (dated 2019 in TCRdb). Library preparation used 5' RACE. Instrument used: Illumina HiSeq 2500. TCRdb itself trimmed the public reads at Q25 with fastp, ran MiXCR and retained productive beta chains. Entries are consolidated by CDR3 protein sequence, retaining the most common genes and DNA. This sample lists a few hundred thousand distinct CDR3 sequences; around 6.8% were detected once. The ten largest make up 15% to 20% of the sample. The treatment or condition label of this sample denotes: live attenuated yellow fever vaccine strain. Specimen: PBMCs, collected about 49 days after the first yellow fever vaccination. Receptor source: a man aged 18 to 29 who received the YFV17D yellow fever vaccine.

The chain's CDR3 is CASSWTVAGANVLTF. In DNA form, the CDR3 reads TGTGCCAGCAGTTGGACAGTCGCTGGGGCCAACGTCCTGACTTTC. V usage is TRBV12-3 or TRBV12-4 and J usage is TRBJ2-6; a possible D gene is TRBD1 (6 bases). This CDR3 has 15 amino acids. V lost 4 bases and J lost 2, with 9 bases in between.

DNA for the CDR3: TGCAGCTCTACAGGGGGCTGGGCAGATACGCAGTATTTT. The encoded protein is CSSTGGWADTQYF. This chain links TRBV29-1 with TRBJ2-3, with TRBD1 matching over 9 bases. This CDR3 is built from 13 residues. The J segment lost 4 bases and the V segment lost 8 bases, leaving 7 bases of the junction unmatched. Germline V gene sequence: CDR1 SQVTM, CDR2 ANQGSEA.

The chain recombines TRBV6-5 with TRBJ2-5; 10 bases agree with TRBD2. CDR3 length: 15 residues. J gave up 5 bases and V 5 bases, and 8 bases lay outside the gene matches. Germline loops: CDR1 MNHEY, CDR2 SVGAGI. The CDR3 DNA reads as TGTGCCAGCAGTAACCCGAGCGGGAGGGTGGAGACCCAGTACTTC. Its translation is CASSNPSGRVETQYF.

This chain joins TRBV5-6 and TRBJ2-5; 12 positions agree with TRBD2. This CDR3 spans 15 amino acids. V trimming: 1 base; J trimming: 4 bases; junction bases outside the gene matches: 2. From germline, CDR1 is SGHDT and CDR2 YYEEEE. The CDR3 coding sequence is TGTGCCAGCAGCTTGAAACTAGCGGGGGGAGAGACCCAGTACTTC. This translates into CASSLKLAGGETQYF.

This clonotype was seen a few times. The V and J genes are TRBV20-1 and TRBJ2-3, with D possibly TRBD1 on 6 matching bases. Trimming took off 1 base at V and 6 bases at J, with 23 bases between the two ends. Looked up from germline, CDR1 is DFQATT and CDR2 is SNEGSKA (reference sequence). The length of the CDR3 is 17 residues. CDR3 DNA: TGCAGTGCTAGAGGAACACGCTTCAGGGGACCAACGGATACGCAGTATTTT. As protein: CSARGTRFRGPTDTQYF.

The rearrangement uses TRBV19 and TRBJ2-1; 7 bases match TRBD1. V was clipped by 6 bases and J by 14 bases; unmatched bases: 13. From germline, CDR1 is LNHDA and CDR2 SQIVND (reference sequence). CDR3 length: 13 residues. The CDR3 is CASSTTGSKVKFF. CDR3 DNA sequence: TGTGCCAGTAGCACGACAGGGTCCAAGGTCAAGTTCTTC.

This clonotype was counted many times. In DNA, the CDR3 is TGTGCCAGCAGCTTAGGCTTAGAAGAGACCCAGTACTTC. Translating it yields CASSLGLEETQYF. The chain is built from TRBV11-2 and TRBJ2-5; the D is unclear. V was shortened by 1 base and J by 3 bases, with 6 bases between the two germline ends. Germline V gene data show CDR1 as SGHAT and CDR2 as FQNNGV. CDR3 size: 13 residues. The complete variable domain, with remaining parts taken from reference TRBV11-2 and TRBJ2-5, reads EAGVAQSPRYKIIEKRQSVAFWCNPISGHATLYWYQQILGQGPKLLIQFQNNGVVDDSQLPKDRFSAERLKGVDSTLKIQPAKLEDSAVYLCASSLGLEETQYFGPGTRLLVL.

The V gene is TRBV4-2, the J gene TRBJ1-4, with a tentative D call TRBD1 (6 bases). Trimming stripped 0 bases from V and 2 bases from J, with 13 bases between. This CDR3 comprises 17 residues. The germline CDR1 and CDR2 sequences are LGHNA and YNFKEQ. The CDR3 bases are TGTGCCAGCAGCCAAGATAGGGGACACCGCACTAATGAAAAACTGTTTTTT. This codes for CASSQDRGHRTNEKLFF.

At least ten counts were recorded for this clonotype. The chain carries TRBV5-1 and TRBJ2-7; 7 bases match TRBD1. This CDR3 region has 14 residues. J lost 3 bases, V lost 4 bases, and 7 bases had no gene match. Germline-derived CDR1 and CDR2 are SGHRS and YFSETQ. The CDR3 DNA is TGCGCCAGCAGCCTCCGGGACAGACGCTACGAGCAGTACTTC. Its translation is CASSLRDRRYEQYF.

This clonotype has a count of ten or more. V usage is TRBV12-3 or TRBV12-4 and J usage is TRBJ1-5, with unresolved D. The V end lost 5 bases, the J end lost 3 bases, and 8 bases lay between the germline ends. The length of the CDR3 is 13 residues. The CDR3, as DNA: TGTGCCAGCAGTACCGGGCCCAATCAGCCCCAGCATTTT. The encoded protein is CASSTGPNQPQHF.

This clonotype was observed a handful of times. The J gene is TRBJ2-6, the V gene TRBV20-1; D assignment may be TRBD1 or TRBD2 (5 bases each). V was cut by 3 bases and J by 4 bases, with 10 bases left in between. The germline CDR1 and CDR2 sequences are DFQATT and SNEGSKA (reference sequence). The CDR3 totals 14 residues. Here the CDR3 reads CSASPGTGANVLTF. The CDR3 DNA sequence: TGCAGTGCTAGCCCAGGGACGGGGGCCAACGTCCTGACTTTC.

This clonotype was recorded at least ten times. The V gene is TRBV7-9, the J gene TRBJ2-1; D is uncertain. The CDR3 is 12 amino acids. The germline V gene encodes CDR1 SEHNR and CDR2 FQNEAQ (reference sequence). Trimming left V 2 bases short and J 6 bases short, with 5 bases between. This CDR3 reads CASSLYINEQFF. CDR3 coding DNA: TGTGCCAGCAGCTTATACATCAATGAGCAGTTCTTC.

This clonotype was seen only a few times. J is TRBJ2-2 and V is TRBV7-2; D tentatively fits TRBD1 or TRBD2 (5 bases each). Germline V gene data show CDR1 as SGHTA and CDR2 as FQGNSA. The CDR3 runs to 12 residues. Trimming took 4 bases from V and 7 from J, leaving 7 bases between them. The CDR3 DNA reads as TGTGCCAGCAGCTGGGACGACGGGGAGCTGTTTTTT. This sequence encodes CASSWDDGELFF.

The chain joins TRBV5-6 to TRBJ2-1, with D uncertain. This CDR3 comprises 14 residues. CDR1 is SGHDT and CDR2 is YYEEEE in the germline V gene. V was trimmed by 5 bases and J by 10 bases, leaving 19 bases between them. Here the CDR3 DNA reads TGTGCCAGCAGGCAACAAGGACGGTTTTTCGAGCAGTTCTTC. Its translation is CASRQQGRFFEQFF.

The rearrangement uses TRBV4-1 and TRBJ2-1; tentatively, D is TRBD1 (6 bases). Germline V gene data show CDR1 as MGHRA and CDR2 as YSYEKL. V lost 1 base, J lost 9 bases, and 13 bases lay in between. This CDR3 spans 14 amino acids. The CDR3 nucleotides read TGCGCCAGCAGCCAAGTAGGACAGTTCAGTGAGCAGTTCTTC. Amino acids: CASSQVGQFSEQFF.

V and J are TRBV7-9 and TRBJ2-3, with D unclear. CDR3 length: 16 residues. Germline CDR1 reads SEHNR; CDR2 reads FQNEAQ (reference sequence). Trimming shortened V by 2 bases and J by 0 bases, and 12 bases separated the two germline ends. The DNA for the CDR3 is TGTGCCAGCAGCTTAAGTATGACGGCTAGCACAGATACGCAGTATTTT. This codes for CASSLSMTASTDTQYF.

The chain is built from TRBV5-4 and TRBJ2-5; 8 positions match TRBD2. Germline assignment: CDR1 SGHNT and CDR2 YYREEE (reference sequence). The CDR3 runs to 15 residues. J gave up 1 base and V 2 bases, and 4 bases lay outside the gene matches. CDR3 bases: TGTGCCAGCAGCTTCGGGGGGGCCCCCCAAGAGACCCAGTACTTC. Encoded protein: CASSFGGAPQETQYF. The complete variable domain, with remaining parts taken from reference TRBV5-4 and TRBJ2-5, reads ETGVTQSPTHLIKTRGQQVTLRCSSQSGHNTVSWYQQALGQGPQFIFQYYREEENGRGNFPPRFSGLQFPNYSSELNVNALELDDSALYLCASSFGGAPQETQYFGPGTRLLVL.

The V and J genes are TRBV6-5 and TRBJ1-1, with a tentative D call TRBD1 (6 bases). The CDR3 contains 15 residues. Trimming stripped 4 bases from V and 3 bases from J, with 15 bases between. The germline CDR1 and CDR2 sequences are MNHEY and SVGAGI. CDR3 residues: CASSSNGGPYTEAFF. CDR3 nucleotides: TGTGCCAGCAGTTCCAACGGGGGGCCCTACACTGAAGCTTTCTTT.

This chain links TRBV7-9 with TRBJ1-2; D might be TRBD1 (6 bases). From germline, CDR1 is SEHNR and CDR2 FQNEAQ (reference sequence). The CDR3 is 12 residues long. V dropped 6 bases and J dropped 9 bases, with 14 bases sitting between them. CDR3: CASRLTGRSYTF. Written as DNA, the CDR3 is TGTGCCAGCAGATTAACAGGGCGCAGCTACACCTTC.

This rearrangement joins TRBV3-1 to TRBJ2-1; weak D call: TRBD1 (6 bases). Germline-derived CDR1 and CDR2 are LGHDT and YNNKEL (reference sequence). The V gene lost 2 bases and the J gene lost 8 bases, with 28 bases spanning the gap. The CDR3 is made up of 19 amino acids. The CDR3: CASSQPNEGGVGPYDEQFF. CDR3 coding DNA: TGTGCCAGCAGCCAACCAAATGAAGGGGGTGTCGGTCCGTACGATGAGCAGTTCTTC.

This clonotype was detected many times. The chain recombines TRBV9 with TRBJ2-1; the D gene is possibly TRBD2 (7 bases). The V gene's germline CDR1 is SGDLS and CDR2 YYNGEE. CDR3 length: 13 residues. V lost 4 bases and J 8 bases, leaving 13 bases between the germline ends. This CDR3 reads CASSSEGGYEQFF. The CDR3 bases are TGTGCCAGCAGCTCAGAGGGGGGGTATGAGCAGTTCTTC. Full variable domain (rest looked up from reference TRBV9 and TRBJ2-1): DSGVTQTPKHLITATGQRVTLRCSPRSGDLSVYWYQQSLDQGLQFLIQYYNGEERAKGNILERFSAQQFPDLHSELNLSSLELGDSALYFCASSSEGGYEQFFGPGTRLTVL.

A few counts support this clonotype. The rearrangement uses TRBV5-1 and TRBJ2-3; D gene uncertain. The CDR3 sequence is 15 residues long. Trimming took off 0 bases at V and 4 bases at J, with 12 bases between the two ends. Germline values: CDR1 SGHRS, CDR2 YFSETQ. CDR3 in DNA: TGCGCCAGCAGCTTGGTCCCCCTACCCTCAGATACGCAGTATTTT. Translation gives CASSLVPLPSDTQYF.

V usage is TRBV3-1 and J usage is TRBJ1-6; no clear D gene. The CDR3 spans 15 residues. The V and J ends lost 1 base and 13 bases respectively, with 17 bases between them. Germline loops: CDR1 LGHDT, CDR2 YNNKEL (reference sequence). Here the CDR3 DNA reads TGTGCCAGCAGCCAAGGACTCCCAGGTCCTTTTCCCCTCCACTTT. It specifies CASSQGLPGPFPLHF.

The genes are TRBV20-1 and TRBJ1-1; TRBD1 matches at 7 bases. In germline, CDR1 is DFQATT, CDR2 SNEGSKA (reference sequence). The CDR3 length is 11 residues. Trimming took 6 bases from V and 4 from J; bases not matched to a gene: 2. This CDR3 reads CSAGTATEAFF. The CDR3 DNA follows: TGCAGTGCCGGGACAGCCACTGAAGCTTTCTTT.

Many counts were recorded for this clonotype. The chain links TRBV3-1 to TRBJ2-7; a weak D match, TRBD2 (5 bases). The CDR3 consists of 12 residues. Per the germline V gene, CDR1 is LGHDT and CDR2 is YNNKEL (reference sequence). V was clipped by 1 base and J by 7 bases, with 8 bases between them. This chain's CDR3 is CASSQGSGEQYF. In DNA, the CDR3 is TGTGCCAGCAGCCAAGGTTCGGGGGAGCAGTACTTC.

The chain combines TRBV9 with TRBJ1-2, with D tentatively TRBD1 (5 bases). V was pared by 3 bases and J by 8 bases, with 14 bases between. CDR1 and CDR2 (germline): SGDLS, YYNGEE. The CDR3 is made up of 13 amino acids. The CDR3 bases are TGTGCCAGCAGCGGAGGATGGGGGTTCGGCTACACCTTC. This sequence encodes CASSGGWGFGYTF.

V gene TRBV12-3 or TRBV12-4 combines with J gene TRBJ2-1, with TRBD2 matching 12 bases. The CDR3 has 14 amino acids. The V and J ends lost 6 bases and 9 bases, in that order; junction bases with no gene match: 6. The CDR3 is CASRRLAGGPEQFF. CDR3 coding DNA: TGTGCCAGCAGACGCCTAGCGGGGGGGCCTGAGCAGTTCTTC.

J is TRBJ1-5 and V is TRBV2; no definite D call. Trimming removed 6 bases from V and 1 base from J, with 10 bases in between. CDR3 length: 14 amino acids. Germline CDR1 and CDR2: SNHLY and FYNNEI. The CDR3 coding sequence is TGTGCCAGCAGGTCGGAGTTGAGCAATCAGCCCCAGCATTTT. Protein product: CASRSELSNQPQHF.

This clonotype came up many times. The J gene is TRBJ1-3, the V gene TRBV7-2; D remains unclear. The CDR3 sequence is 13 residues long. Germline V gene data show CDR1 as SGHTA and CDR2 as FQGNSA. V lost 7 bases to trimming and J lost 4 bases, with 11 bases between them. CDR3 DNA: TGTGCCAGCACCTCTTCTTTAGGAAACACCATATATTTT. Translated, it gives CASTSSLGNTIYF.